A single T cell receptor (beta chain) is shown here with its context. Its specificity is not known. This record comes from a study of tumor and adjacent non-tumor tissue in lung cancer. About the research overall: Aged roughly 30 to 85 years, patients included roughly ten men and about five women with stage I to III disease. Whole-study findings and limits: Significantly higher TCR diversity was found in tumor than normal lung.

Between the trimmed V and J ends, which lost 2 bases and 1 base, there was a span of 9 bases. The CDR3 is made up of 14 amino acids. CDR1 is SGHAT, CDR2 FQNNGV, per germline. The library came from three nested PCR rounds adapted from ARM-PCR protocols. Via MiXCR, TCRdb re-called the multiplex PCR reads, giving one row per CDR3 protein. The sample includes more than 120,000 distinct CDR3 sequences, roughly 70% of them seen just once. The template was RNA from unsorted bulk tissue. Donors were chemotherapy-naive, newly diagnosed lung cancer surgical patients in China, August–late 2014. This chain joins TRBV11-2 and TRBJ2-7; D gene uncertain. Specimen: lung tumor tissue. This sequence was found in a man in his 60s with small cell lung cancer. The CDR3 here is CASSLYNASYEQYF. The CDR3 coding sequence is TGTGCCAGCAGCTTATACAACGCTTCCTACGAGCAGTACTTC.